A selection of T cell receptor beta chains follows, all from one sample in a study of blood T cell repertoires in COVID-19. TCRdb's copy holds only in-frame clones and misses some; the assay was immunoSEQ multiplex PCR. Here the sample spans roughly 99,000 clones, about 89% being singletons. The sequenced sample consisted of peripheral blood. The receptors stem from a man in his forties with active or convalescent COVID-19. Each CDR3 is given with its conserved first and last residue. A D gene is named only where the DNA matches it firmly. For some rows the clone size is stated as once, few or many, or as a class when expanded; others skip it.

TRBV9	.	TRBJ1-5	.	TGTGCCAGCAGCCTTAGTAGCAATCAGCCCCAGCATTTT	CASSLSSNQPQHF
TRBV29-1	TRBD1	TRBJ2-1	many	TGCAGCGTTGAGGGACAGGGGTCCCACAATGAGCAGTTCTTC	CSVEGQGSHNEQFF
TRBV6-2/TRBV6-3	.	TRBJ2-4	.	TGTGCCAGCAGTTACTCGAGTCGAGACAAAAACATTCAGTACTTC	CASSYSSRDKNIQYF
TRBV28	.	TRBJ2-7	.	TGTGCCAGCAGTTCTAGCTACGAGCAGTACTTC	CASSSSYEQYF
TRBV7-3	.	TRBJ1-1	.	TGTGCCAGCAGCTTACGTCGAGGCACTGAAGCTTTCTTT	CASSLRRGTEAFF
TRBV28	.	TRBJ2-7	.	TGTGCCAGCGTACCTTCGACAGGACGAACCTACGAGCAGTACTTC	CASVPSTGRTYEQYF
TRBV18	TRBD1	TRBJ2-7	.	TGTGCCAGCTCACCGGGACAGCTCTTATCCTACGAGCAGTACTTC	CASSPGQLLSYEQYF
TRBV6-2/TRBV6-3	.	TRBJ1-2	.	TGTGCCAGCAGCATAGACAGCCAGTATGGCTACACCTTC	CASSIDSQYGYTF
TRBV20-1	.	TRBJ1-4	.	TGCAGTGCTAGACATCTAACAGGGCTGTTTTTT	CSARHLTGLFF
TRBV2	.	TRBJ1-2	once	TGTGCCAGCAGCAGGGGCGTCAACTATGGCTACACCTTC	CASSRGVNYGYTF
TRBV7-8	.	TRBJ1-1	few	TGTGCCAGCAGCTTAGATCTGTCCACTGAAGCTTTCTTT	CASSLDLSTEAFF
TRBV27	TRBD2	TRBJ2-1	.	TGTGCCAGCAGTTTAGTAGCGGGAGGTGCCAATGAGCAGTTCTTC	CASSLVAGGANEQFF
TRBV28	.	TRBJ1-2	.	TGTGCCAGCAGTTCACAGGGCGTAAATTCGCAGGGCTACACCTTC	CASSSQGVNSQGYTF
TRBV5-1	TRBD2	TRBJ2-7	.	TGCGCCAGCAGCTTGGAAGCGGGAGGGCCCTACGAGCAGTACTTC	CASSLEAGGPYEQYF
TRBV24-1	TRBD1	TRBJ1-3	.	TGTGCCACCAGTGATTCAGGGGGCAACACCATATATTTT	CATSDSGGNTIYF
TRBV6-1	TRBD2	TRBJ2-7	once	TGTGCCAGCAGTGCCCCTGGCGGTAGCGGGAGGTCCTACGAGCAGTACTTC	CASSAPGGSGRSYEQYF
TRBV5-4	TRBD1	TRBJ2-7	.	TGTGCCAGCAGCTTGGACAGGGGGCAATTGGGAGAGCAGTACTTC	CASSLDRGQLGEQYF
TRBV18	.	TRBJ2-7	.	TGTGCCAGCTCACCTATCCGGGACATGAGGGGCGAGCAGTACTTC	CASSPIRDMRGEQYF
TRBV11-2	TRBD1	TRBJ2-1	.	TGTGCCAGCAGCCCACAGGGGGCGAAGAGCAATGAGCAGTTCTTC	CASSPQGAKSNEQFF
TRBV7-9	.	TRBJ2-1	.	TGTGCCAGCAGCTTGGGGGCAGTCCGGGAGCAGTTCTTC	CASSLGAVREQFF
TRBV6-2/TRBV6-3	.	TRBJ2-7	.	TGTGCCAGCAGTTACTCGAGCCTCTACGAGCAGTACTTC	CASSYSSLYEQYF
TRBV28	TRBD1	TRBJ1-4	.	TGTGCCAGCAGTAGCATAGGGGGCGATAGTGAAAAACTGTTTTTT	CASSSIGGDSEKLFF
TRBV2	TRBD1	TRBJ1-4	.	TGTGCCAGCAGGCTCGGACAGGGGAGAGAAAAACTGTTTTTT	CASRLGQGREKLFF
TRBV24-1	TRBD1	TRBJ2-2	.	TGTGCCACCAGTGAACCGGGACAGATCTCGAACACCGGGGAGCTGTTTTTT	CATSEPGQISNTGELFF
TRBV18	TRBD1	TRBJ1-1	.	TGTGCCAGCTCACCAAGGGACAGGGGACGAGCTTTCTTT	CASSPRDRGRAFF
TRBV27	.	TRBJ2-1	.	TGTGCCAGCAGTTTGGCGCCTCCCGGGGATGAGCAGTTCTTC	CASSLAPPGDEQFF
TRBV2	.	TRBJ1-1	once	TGTGCCAGCAGTTATAGATCGAACACTGAAGCTTTCTTT	CASSYRSNTEAFF
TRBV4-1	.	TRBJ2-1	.	TGCGCCAGCAGCCAACCCTGGGCCGGGACCTACAATGAGCAGTTCTTC	CASSQPWAGTYNEQFF
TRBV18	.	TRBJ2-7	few	TGTGCCAGCTCACCACGTGGAGACCACGAGCAGTACTTC	CASSPRGDHEQYF
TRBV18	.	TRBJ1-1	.	TGTGCCAGCTCACAGGGGTTCACTGAAGCTTTCTTT	CASSQGFTEAFF
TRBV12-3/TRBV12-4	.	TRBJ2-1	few	TGTGCCAGCAGGTACAACAATGAGCAGTTCTTC	CASRYNNEQFF
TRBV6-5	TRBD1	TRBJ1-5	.	TGTGCCAGCAGCAAGACAGGGGTTAGCAATCAGCCCCAGCATTTT	CASSKTGVSNQPQHF
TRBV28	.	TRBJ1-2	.	TGTGCCAGCACCTCTGCCGGGGAGGACCAGCTTCACTATGGCTACACCTTC	CASTSAGEDQLHYGYTF
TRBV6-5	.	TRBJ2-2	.	TGTGCCAGCGAGAGGGGGGGGAACACCGGGGAGCTGTTTTTT	CASERGGNTGELFF
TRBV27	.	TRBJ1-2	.	TGTGCCAGCAGTTTTTTGGGACTACATAATAACTATGGCTACACCTTC	CASSFLGLHNNYGYTF
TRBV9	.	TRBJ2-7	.	TGTGCCAGCAGCGTAGCGAACGGGAGCCCCTACGAGCAGTACTTC	CASSVANGSPYEQYF
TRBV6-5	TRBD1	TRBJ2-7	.	TGTGCCAGCAGTTACATATCAGGGGGCCGCGAGCAGTACTTC	CASSYISGGREQYF
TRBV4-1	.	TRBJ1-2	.	TGCGCCAGCAGCCAAGATACGGGGGTGGCCCCTAACTATGGCTACACCTTC	CASSQDTGVAPNYGYTF
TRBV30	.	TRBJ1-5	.	TGTGCCTGGAGAGCGACAGGTAATCAGCCCCAGCATTTT	CAWRATGNQPQHF
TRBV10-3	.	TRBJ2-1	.	TGTGCCATCAGTGAGTCCCGGGGTGAGCAGTTCTTC	CAISESRGEQFF
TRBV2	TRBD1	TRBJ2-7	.	TGTGCCAGCAGTGAATCGACAGGGTTCACCTACGAGCAGTACTTC	CASSESTGFTYEQYF
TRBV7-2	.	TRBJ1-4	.	TGTGCCAGCAGCCCCGGGGGGAGCGAAAAACTGTTTTTT	CASSPGGSEKLFF
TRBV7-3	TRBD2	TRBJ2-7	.	TGTGCCAGCAGCGCGACCGGACTAGTGAACGAGCAGTACTTC	CASSATGLVNEQYF
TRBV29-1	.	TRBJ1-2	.	TGCAGCGTAGACTCATACAGGGACGGCTACACCTTC	CSVDSYRDGYTF